This T cell receptor (beta chain) was captured by sequencing in a study of cytomegalovirus exposure and HLA in healthy donors. Whole-study findings and limits: Some segments of the V type, notably TRBV6-2 and TRBV6-3, were excluded as indistinguishable. Earlier analysis looked at TCR beta V segments, and most were productive about 90% or about 30% of the time.

While unrecorded immune exposures were likely, the donors were nominally healthy when sampled. This clone was seen a single time. Its target is unknown. In the PCR, 60 Vbeta and 13 Jbeta primers were used. Profiling relied on immunoSEQ multiplex PCR, and the TCRdb table lists in-frame clones only, not all of them. The table records around 140,000 clones, about 80% of them present only once. This CDR3 has 13 amino acids. From germline, CDR1 is SGHRS and CDR2 YFSETQ. The germline V and J ends were trimmed by 7 bases and 8 bases, with 19 bases remaining between them. This sequence originates from a man between 35 and 55 years old in good health and CMV-seronegative. The sequencing input was PBMCs. The chain recombines TRBV5-1 with TRBJ2-7; D is perhaps TRBD1 (7 bases). CDR3 sequence (DNA): TGCGCCAGCTGCGGGACACAGGGGACCAAGCAGTACTTC. It encodes CASCGTQGTKQYF.